These 6 T cell receptor beta chains were all obtained from the same sample, sequenced in a study of response to subunit inactivated influenza vaccine. MiXCR, applied by TCRdb to the RT-PCR reads, yields one record per CDR3 protein. The repertoire holds just over 300,000 distinct CDR3 sequences, with 20% to 25% as singletons. This specimen consisted of PBMCs from blood, obtained less than 22 months after vaccination. The receptors stem from a man in his fifties or sixties who received an inactivated influenza vaccine.

This clonotype was detected only a few times. This rearrangement joins TRBV6-2 or TRBV6-3 to TRBJ1-2, with D possibly matching TRBD1 (5 bases). The V end was cut by 2 bases, the J end by 4 bases, with 14 bases between. CDR3 length equals 15 residues. Germline CDR1 is MNHEY and CDR2 is SVGEGT. The CDR3 loop is CASSYPQTVPYGYTF. The CDR3 DNA follows: TGTGCCAGCAGTTACCCTCAGACAGTCCCCTATGGCTACACCTTC.

This clonotype occurred a few times. This chain links TRBV20-1 with TRBJ1-2, with 9 bases matching TRBD1. V lost 6 bases to trimming and J lost 2 bases; unmatched junction nucleotides: 7. CDR1 DFQATT and CDR2 SNEGSKA come from the germline V gene (reference sequence). The CDR3 contains 14 residues. The CDR3 protein is CSAAQGAVNYGYTF. CDR3 sequence (DNA): TGCAGTGCGGCACAGGGGGCGGTAAACTATGGCTACACCTTC.

The chain carries TRBV10-2 and TRBJ2-5; 10 bases map to TRBD1. J was trimmed by 7 bases and V by 1 base; bases with no gene match: 6. This CDR3 contains 15 residues. The V gene's germline CDR1 is WSHSY and CDR2 SAAADI. In DNA form, the CDR3 reads TGCGCCAGCAGTGAGTACGGGACAGGGGTTGTGACCCAGTACTTC. Its translation: CASSEYGTGVVTQYF.

The J gene is TRBJ2-1, the V gene TRBV5-4; 13 bases are a match to TRBD2. Unmatched junction bases numbered 13, after V lost 4 bases and J lost 12 bases. Per germline, CDR1 SGHNT and CDR2 YYREEE (reference sequence). The CDR3 runs 16 residues. This CDR3 reads CASSPTLAGGSYGQFF. The CDR3 DNA sequence: TGTGCCAGCAGCCCTACACTAGCGGGAGGGTCATATGGGCAGTTCTTC. The variable domain in full, with the rest retrieved from reference TRBV5-4 and TRBJ2-1, is ETGVTQSPTHLIKTRGQQVTLRCSSQSGHNTVSWYQQALGQGPQFIFQYYREEENGRGNFPPRFSGLQFPNYSSELNVNALELDDSALYLCASSPTLAGGSYGQFFGPGTRLTVL.

This clonotype was observed many times. The chain links TRBV2 to TRBJ1-6, with D perhaps TRBD1 (5 bases). V shed 7 bases and J shed 6 bases, with 16 bases lying between them. The CDR3 consists of 15 residues. Germline lookup yields CDR1 SNHLY and CDR2 FYNNEI. The CDR3 here is CASTSGPRVNSPLHF. CDR3 nucleotide sequence: TGTGCCAGCACCTCAGGACCCAGGGTTAATTCACCCCTCCACTTT.

This clonotype was found many times. V gene TRBV29-1 combines with J gene TRBJ1-2, with 9 bases fitting TRBD1. Germline V gives CDR1 SQVTM, CDR2 ANQGSEA. CDR3 length: 13 residues. V was pared by 6 bases and J by 2 bases, with 4 bases of the junction left unmatched. The CDR3 reads CSVGTGTNYGYTF. Written as DNA, the CDR3 is TGCAGCGTCGGGACAGGGACCAACTATGGCTACACCTTC.